The 28 T cell receptor beta chains given below trace back to one sample, sequenced in a study of T cells after posttransplantation cyclophosphamide. The method was immunoSEQ multiplex PCR; TCRdb's version includes in-frame clones alone and lacks a portion of them. The table lists 30,000 to 40,000 clones, no singletons, with 2% to 3% in the top ten. Material: PBMCs. These receptors all stem from a man between 45 and 60 years old in good health, CMV-negative, and a related stem cell transplant donor.

CDR3 DNA: TGTGCCAGCAGATATAGCGGGGTGAGCACAGATACGCAGTATTTT. Translated, it gives CASRYSGVSTDTQYF. The chain carries TRBV6-5 and TRBJ2-3; 8 nucleotides match TRBD2. Germline CDR1 is MNHEY and CDR2 is SVGAGI. The length of the CDR3 is 15 residues. The V segment lost 6 bases and the J segment 0 bases; nucleotides outside the gene matches: 5.

At least ten counts were recorded for this clone. The V call is TRBV2, the J call TRBJ2-6, with TRBD1 as a possible D gene (6 bases). Trimming took 4 bases from V and 1 from J, leaving 14 bases between them. The CDR3 loop spans 17 amino acids. CDR1 and CDR2 from the germline V gene are SNHLY and FYNNEI. DNA of the CDR3: TGTGCCAGCAGTGCCTTTAATCAGGGGTCTGGGGCCAACGTCCTGACTTTC. Protein: CASSAFNQGSGANVLTF. Full variable domain (outside the CDR3, taken from reference TRBV2 and TRBJ2-6): EPEVTQTPSHQVTQMGQEVILRCVPISNHLYFYWYRQILGQKVEFLVSFYNNEISEKSEIFDDQFSVERPDGSNFTLKIRSTKLEDSAMYFCASSAFNQGSGANVLTFGAGSRLTVL.

This clone turned up a few times. This sequence joins TRBV27 and TRBJ2-7, with D unresolved. V lost 2 bases, J lost 2 bases, and 13 bases lay in between. There are 15 residues in the CDR3. Germline values: CDR1 MNHEY, CDR2 SMNVEV (reference sequence). This CDR3 is CASSLEAPLAYEQYF. CDR3 nucleotides: TGTGCCAGCAGTTTAGAAGCTCCACTGGCCTACGAGCAGTACTTC.

This clone was picked up many times. V and J are TRBV6-5 and TRBJ1-2, with D possibly being TRBD1 (6 bases). CDR1 and CDR2 from the germline V gene are MNHEY and SVGAGI. V was trimmed by 7 bases and J by 2 bases, leaving 17 bases between them. The CDR3 is 15 residues long. The CDR3 loop reads CASNPQTGFNYGYTF. In nucleotides, the CDR3 is TGTGCCAGCAACCCACAGACAGGATTCAACTATGGCTACACCTTC.

Many counts were recorded for this clone. V usage is TRBV27 and J usage is TRBJ1-4, with a possible D match to TRBD1 (6 bases). From germline, CDR1 is MNHEY and CDR2 SMNVEV (reference sequence). The CDR3 totals 16 residues. V lost 8 bases, J lost 8 bases, and 24 bases lay in between. The CDR3 region is CASGQRGGANREKLFF. CDR3 coding DNA: TGTGCCAGCGGACAACGGGGGGGCGCCAATCGAGAAAAACTGTTTTTT.

This clone was seen repeatedly, ten times or more. The chain has TRBV10-3 and TRBJ2-6; D ambiguous. This CDR3 is 11 amino acids long. Trimming took off 10 bases at V and 3 bases at J, with 4 bases between the two ends. Germline CDR1 and CDR2: ENHRY and SYGVKD. CDR3 sequence: CATSGANVLTF. CDR3 DNA sequence: TGTGCCACTAGTGGGGCCAACGTCCTGACTTTC.

The chain carries TRBV5-1 and TRBJ1-3, with a tentative D call TRBD2 (5 bases). The DNA end lines up better with TRBJ2-2; the J call may be wrong. The CDR3 length is 15 residues. Germline lookup yields CDR1 SGHRS and CDR2 YFSETQ. For the CDR3, the DNA is TGCGCCAGCAGCTTGGAAGGGCGGAGGAGCGGGGAGCTGTTTTTT. This gives the protein CASSLEGRRSGELFF.

At least ten counts were recorded for this clone. The chain employs TRBV10-3 and TRBJ2-7; 7 positions match TRBD2. The trim removed 4 bases at V and 6 bases at J, leaving 6 bases unmatched. Germline loops: CDR1 ENHRY, CDR2 SYGVKD. The CDR3 consists of 13 residues. The CDR3 protein is CAISVAGAAEQYF. CDR3 nucleotides: TGTGCCATCAGTGTTGCGGGAGCGGCCGAGCAGTACTTC.

This clone was found a few times. This chain joins TRBV7-2 and TRBJ2-5, with TRBD1 matching over 7 bases. V lost 5 bases, J lost 4 bases, and 4 bases stayed unmatched. The germline gives CDR1 SGHTA, CDR2 FQGNSA. CDR3 length: 13 residues. DNA of the CDR3: TGTGCCAGCAGCAGCGGACAGGCAGAGACCCAGTACTTC. Amino acids: CASSSGQAETQYF.

This clone showed up many times. This chain joins TRBV4-1 and TRBJ1-2; maybe TRBD1 (6 bases). The CDR3 is 16 amino acids. The V end was cut by 1 base, the J end by 3 bases, with 15 bases between. Germline V gene lookup returns CDR1 MGHRA and CDR2 YSYEKL. The CDR3 coding sequence is TGCGCCAGCAGCCAAGCCGGGACAAAAGATTACTATGGCTACACCTTC. This encodes CASSQAGTKDYYGYTF.

Concerning this clone: At the DNA level, this CDR3 is encoded by other sequences in the same sample as well. The genes are TRBV5-4 and TRBJ2-3; TRBD1 is a possible D gene (6 bases). The CDR3 loop spans 16 amino acids. Germline V gene sequence: CDR1 SGHNT, CDR2 YYREEE (reference sequence). V gave up 3 bases and J gave up 5 bases, with 19 bases separating them. The CDR3 bases are TGTGCCAGCAGCTCGGAGAGGGGGAAGGACAGAGATACGCAGTATTTT. The encoded protein is CASSSERGKDRDTQYF.

This clone was detected ten times or more. The chain has TRBV5-1 and TRBJ2-1, with 8 bases aligning to TRBD1. Germline V lookup: CDR1 SGHRS, CDR2 YFSETQ. V shed 0 bases, J shed 6 bases, and the junction held 5 bases outside the gene matches. The CDR3 loop spans 15 amino acids. Here the CDR3 reads CASSLAVGQVNEQFF. As DNA, the CDR3 is TGCGCCAGCAGCTTGGCGGTGGGACAGGTCAATGAGCAGTTCTTC.

This clone was found many times. This chain links TRBV6-1 with TRBJ2-3; a weak D match, TRBD2 (6 bases). The CDR3 is made up of 14 amino acids. Trimming shortened V by 6 bases and J by 6 bases, and 16 bases separated the two germline ends. From germline, CDR1 is MNHNS and CDR2 SASEGT. This chain's CDR3 is CASREGSGADTQYF. The DNA for the CDR3 is TGTGCCAGCAGGGAGGGGTCAGGCGCGGATACGCAGTATTTT.

The V call is TRBV11-2, the J call TRBJ2-5; a weak D match, TRBD1 (6 bases). Trimming shortened V by 5 bases and J by 12 bases, and 16 bases separated the two germline ends. This CDR3 has 12 amino acids. CDR1 is SGHAT, CDR2 FQNNGV, per germline. CDR3 region: CASSLDRDIEYF. CDR3 nucleotide sequence: TGTGCCAGCAGCCTTGACCGGGACATTGAGTACTTC.

The sample holds many counts of this clone. This sequence joins TRBV4-1 and TRBJ2-3; D perhaps matches TRBD2 (6 bases). The CDR3 runs 16 residues. V shed 4 bases and J shed 1 base, with 15 bases lying between them. Looked up from germline, CDR1 is MGHRA and CDR2 is YSYEKL. The CDR3 DNA reads as TGCGCCAGCAGCCGAGAACCGGGACTTGGCACAGATACGCAGTATTTT. This sequence encodes CASSREPGLGTDTQYF.

This clone was found many times. The chain joins TRBV13 to TRBJ2-7; 10 bases are a match to TRBD2. Germline CDR1 is PRHDT and CDR2 is FYEKMQ (reference sequence). The CDR3 covers 14 residues. Trimming at V came to 6 bases and at J to 6 bases, leaving 8 bases not matched to a gene. The CDR3 bases are TGTGCCAGCAGTCTAACGGGACTAGCGACCGAGCAGTACTTC. Amino acids: CASSLTGLATEQYF.

This clone was observed many times. V is TRBV28 and J is TRBJ1-2, with 11 bases lining up with TRBD1. The CDR3 loop spans 15 amino acids. V was clipped by 6 bases and J by 4 bases; unmatched bases: 7. The germline CDR1 and CDR2 sequences are MDHEN and SYDVKM. This chain's CDR3 is CASRGRTGGSYGYTF. Here the CDR3 DNA reads TGTGCCAGCAGGGGAAGGACAGGGGGCAGCTATGGCTACACCTTC.

The V and J genes are TRBV7-3 and TRBJ2-1, with a tentative D call TRBD2 (6 bases). The CDR3 is 16 amino acids. Germline lookup yields CDR1 SGHTA and CDR2 FQGTGA. V was shortened by 5 bases and J by 1 base, with 15 bases between the two germline ends. The CDR3, as DNA: TGTGCCAGCAGCCTTAGCGGCCCACGGTCCTACAATGAGCAGTTCTTC. The encoded protein is CASSLSGPRSYNEQFF.

This clone showed up many times. CDR3 coding DNA: TGTGCCAGCAGCTTATCAACAACACGGGGGGAGACCCAGTACTTC. As protein: CASSLSTTRGETQYF. The chain carries TRBV7-2 and TRBJ2-5; tentatively, D is TRBD2 (6 bases). Germline loops: CDR1 SGHTA, CDR2 FQGNSA. The CDR3 is 15 residues long. The V and J ends lost 2 bases and 5 bases respectively, with 15 bases between them.

At least ten counts were recorded for this clone. This chain connects TRBV5-1 to TRBJ2-1, with TRBD1 matching over 10 bases. CDR3 length equals 14 residues. Germline V CDR1 and CDR2: SGHRS, YFSETQ. J was trimmed by 4 bases and V by 6 bases; bases with no gene match: 4. The CDR3 loop is CASKGQGGYNEQFF. Written as DNA, the CDR3 is TGCGCCAGCAAAGGACAGGGGGGGTACAATGAGCAGTTCTTC. Full variable domain (remainder filled in from reference TRBV5-1 and TRBJ2-1): KAGVTQTPRYLIKTRGQQVTLSCSPISGHRSVSWYQQTPGQGLQFLFEYFSETQRNKGNFPGRFSGRQFSNSRSEMNVSTLELGDSALYLCASKGQGGYNEQFFGPGTRLTVL.

This clone was counted ten times or more. V usage is TRBV5-4 and J usage is TRBJ2-5; D is unresolved. Trimming pared 1 base from V and 2 bases from J, leaving 6 bases between. The germline V gene has CDR1 SGHNT and CDR2 YYREEE (reference sequence). The CDR3 has 13 amino acids. CDR3 in amino acids: CASSLLQQETQYF. The CDR3 DNA follows: TGTGCCAGCAGCTTGCTTCAGCAAGAGACCCAGTACTTC.

This clone was observed at least ten times. The V call is TRBV7-2, the J call TRBJ2-3; the match to TRBD2 covers 8 bases. CDR1 SGHTA and CDR2 FQGNSA come from the germline V gene. This CDR3 spans 16 amino acids. V trimming: 1 base; J trimming: 2 bases; junction bases outside the gene matches: 5. The CDR3 DNA reads as TGTGCCAGCAGCTTAGGAGCGGGAGCAAACACAGATACGCAGTATTTT. Protein: CASSLGAGANTDTQYF.

This clone was seen repeatedly, ten times or more. The genes are TRBV2 and TRBJ1-5, with D hard to call. Germline lookup yields CDR1 SNHLY and CDR2 FYNNEI. Deletions cut 4 bases from V and 5 bases from J, with 12 bases between. The CDR3 sequence is 14 residues long. As DNA, the CDR3 is TGTGCCAGCAGTGGGTTGGTGCGGGATCAGCCCCAGCATTTT. Its translation: CASSGLVRDQPQHF.

This clone was detected ten times or more. This chain uses TRBV7-2 with TRBJ2-7; 7 bases line up with TRBD2. Trimming cost V 1 base and J 4 bases; bases outside gene matches: 4. The CDR3 is made up of 14 amino acids. Germline V gene data show CDR1 as SGHTA and CDR2 as FQGNSA. This chain's CDR3 is CASSLVGGGYEQYF. The CDR3, as DNA: TGTGCCAGCAGCTTAGTGGGCGGGGGTTACGAGCAGTACTTC.

This clone was seen ten or more times. The J gene is TRBJ2-1, the V gene TRBV5-4, with 7 bases fitting TRBD2. From germline, CDR1 is SGHNT and CDR2 YYREEE (reference sequence). V shed 7 bases, J shed 9 bases, and the junction held 10 bases outside the gene matches. This CDR3 region has 13 residues. The CDR3 coding sequence is TGTGCCAGCCTCGGGGGGAGGGATGGTGAGCAGTTCTTC. Amino acids: CASLGGRDGEQFF. The full variable domain, in which reference TRBV5-4 and TRBJ2-1 provide the parts outside the CDR3, is ETGVTQSPTHLIKTRGQQVTLRCSSQSGHNTVSWYQQALGQGPQFIFQYYREEENGRGNFPPRFSGLQFPNYSSELNVNALELDDSALYLCASLGGRDGEQFFGPGTRLTVL.

This clone was observed a handful of times. The gene calls are TRBV15 and TRBJ1-2; possible D gene TRBD1, 6 bases. CDR3 length: 17 residues. Germline CDR1 and CDR2: LNHNV and YYDKDF (reference sequence). Trimming cost V 0 bases and J 3 bases, with 17 bases left between them. The CDR3 sequence: CATSRDLEGGGYYGYTF. CDR3 DNA: TGTGCCACCAGCAGAGATCTGGAGGGGGGGGGATACTATGGCTACACCTTC.

This clone has at least ten counts. The rearrangement joins TRBV29-1 to TRBJ1-1; D is ambiguous. In germline, CDR1 is SQVTM, CDR2 ANQGSEA. V was shortened by 4 bases and J by 0 bases, with 9 bases between the two germline ends. The CDR3 spans 13 residues. For the CDR3, the DNA is TGCAGCGTTGTTGGTGGCCTGAACACTGAAGCTTTCTTT. Translated: CSVVGGLNTEAFF.

This clone was observed at least ten times. The chain is built from TRBV7-9 and TRBJ2-5, with TRBD1 identical over 9 bases. Trimming removed 1 base from V and 5 bases from J; junction bases left unmatched: 5. From germline, CDR1 is SEHNR and CDR2 FQNEAQ (reference sequence). The CDR3 sequence is 15 residues long. The CDR3 region is CASSLGDRVIETQYF. CDR3 coding DNA: TGTGCCAGCAGCTTAGGGGACAGGGTGATCGAGACCCAGTACTTC.